These T cell receptor beta chains were read from a single sample in a study of CD4 T cells in relation to SARS-CoV-2 and coronaviruses. Produced via immunoSEQ multiplex PCR; TCRdb's table is partial and in-frame only. The data hold about 70,000 clones, with about nine tenths observed a single time. The sequenced sample consisted of memory CD4+ T cells from PBMCs. Receptors originate from a human donor in good health. Both conserved end residues are part of each CDR3. The D gene is left open where the match is weak. Size is omitted from some rows. Given values are once, few, many or a class for expanded clones.

J,D,size,V,CDR3
TRBJ1-4,-,-,TRBV18,CASSPQNGATNEKLFF
TRBJ2-3,-,-,TRBV9,CASSPIGQHTDTQYF
TRBJ2-4,-,-,TRBV6-5,CASSRTAIAKNIQYF
TRBJ2-7,TRBD1,-,TRBV27,CASRPGQGSYEQYF
TRBJ2-2,TRBD1,-,TRBV11-3,CASSFGDRVDTGELFF
TRBJ1-6,-,few,TRBV4-1,CASSPGGRSSSYNSPLHF
TRBJ2-7,TRBD2,few,TRBV25-1,CASSESSGFPREQYF
TRBJ1-1,-,-,TRBV30,CAWSFRSGLMGAFF
TRBJ2-3,-,-,TRBV2,CATTSSDTQYF
TRBJ1-1,-,-,TRBV29-1,CSVESGSGTEAFF
TRBJ2-7,TRBD2,-,TRBV7-2,CASSPLAGTGGEQYF
TRBJ1-6,-,once,TRBV5-1,CASSLAGAGRGNSPLHF
TRBJ2-5,-,-,TRBV2,CASKGDEETQYF
TRBJ2-3,-,-,TRBV4-1,CASSQDDVSGGNTQYF
TRBJ2-7,-,once,TRBV19,CASSIWASGAEQYF
TRBJ1-5,-,-,TRBV28,CASMSGVQPQHF
TRBJ1-6,-,-,TRBV6-5,CASTRRSGASPLHF
TRBJ2-5,-,-,TRBV7-9,CASSFTNQETQYF
TRBJ2-1,TRBD2,few,TRBV5-1,CASTRDTSGYGEQFF
TRBJ2-7,TRBD1,-,TRBV7-2,CASSSGQGAIYEQYF
TRBJ2-3,-,-,TRBV4-1,CASSQTGSTDTQYF
TRBJ2-1,TRBD1,-,TRBV19,CASSIIQGALGGEQFF
TRBJ2-7,TRBD1,-,TRBV7-2,CASSLSGGEQYF
TRBJ2-5,TRBD1,-,TRBV5-4,CASSLTGEQETQYF
TRBJ2-2,-,-,TRBV5-4,CASSPPTGFGTGELFF
TRBJ2-2,TRBD1,-,TRBV5-1,CASSLAGTGATGELFF
TRBJ1-2,-,-,TRBV28,CASSFNGGIGTNYGYTF
TRBJ1-2,-,-,TRBV7-9,CASSLGTNYGYTF
TRBJ2-2,TRBD2,-,TRBV9,CASSRTSGMVTGELFF
TRBJ1-1,-,-,TRBV24-1,CATSGTTGTNTEAFF
TRBJ2-3,-,-,TRBV7-6,CASSLGQAGNTDTQYF
TRBJ2-2,TRBD2,-,TRBV9,CASSPGTSDTGELFF
TRBJ2-3,TRBD2,-,TRBV28,CASSSAASGKSTDTQYF
TRBJ1-1,-,-,TRBV27,CASSLSFTGRGTEAFF
TRBJ1-2,TRBD1,few,TRBV30,CAWPLGGQGTYGYTF
TRBJ2-1,TRBD2,-,TRBV25-1,CASSEYGSGGSRQFF
TRBJ1-1,-,-,TRBV3-1/TRBV3-2,CASSLGISEAFF
TRBJ1-1,-,-,TRBV28,CASRGGPNTEAFF
TRBJ2-5,-,-,TRBV7-3,CASSRKGFNGETQYF
TRBJ1-2,-,-,TRBV19,CASSTRSNYGYTF
TRBJ2-2,TRBD1,-,TRBV18,CASSPQGAANTGELFF
TRBJ2-5,-,-,TRBV5-5,CASSLGWGTMERTQYF
TRBJ2-7,-,-,TRBV28,CATTTSRGLYEQYF
TRBJ2-3,TRBD2,-,TRBV6-4,CASSDGGADTQYF